These 17 T cell receptor beta chains originate from one sample sequenced in a study of control samples from healthy donors and cancer patients. Profiling relied on immunoSEQ multiplex PCR, and the TCRdb table lists in-frame clones only, not all of them. The profile shows approximately 210,000 clones, over 80% of them singletons. The specimen was blood. The receptors derive from a man aged 25-40 years in good health.

This chain connects TRBV23-1 to TRBJ2-3; no reliable D call. TRBV23-1 is classed as an ORF, of uncertain function. The CDR3 loop spans 19 amino acids. V lost 6 bases and J lost 2, with 27 bases in between. The CDR3 sequence is CASSMWHCGLNSFTDTQYF. The CDR3 DNA reads TGCGCCAGCAGCATGTGGCACTGTGGCTTGAACTCCTTCACAGATACGCAGTATTTT.

The chain recombines TRBV19 with TRBJ1-5; 9 nucleotides agree with TRBD1. V trimming: 5 bases; J trimming: 0 bases; junction bases outside the gene matches: 5. The CDR3 spans 16 residues. Germline CDR1 LNHDA, CDR2 SQIVND (reference sequence). CDR3 residues: CASSDRGSYSNQPQHF. The CDR3, as DNA: TGTGCCAGTAGTGACAGGGGGTCTTATAGCAATCAGCCCCAGCATTTT.

The rearrangement joins TRBV27 to TRBJ1-2; the D is unclear. Germline assignment: CDR1 MNHEY and CDR2 SMNVEV (reference sequence). Trimming pared 4 bases from V and 0 bases from J, leaving 15 bases between. This CDR3 is built from 16 residues. In nucleotides, the CDR3 is TGTGCCAGCAGTTCGAACGTCGGCTTAACTAACTATGGCTACACCTTC. Its protein product is CASSSNVGLTNYGYTF.

The rearrangement links TRBV19 to TRBJ2-2; possibly TRBD2 for D (7 bases). CDR3 length: 16 residues. Deletions cut 6 bases from V and 5 bases from J, with 19 bases between. From germline, CDR1 is LNHDA and CDR2 SQIVND (reference sequence). Here the CDR3 reads CASSLWGGLGTGELFF. The CDR3 DNA is TGTGCCAGTAGCCTATGGGGGGGCCTGGGGACCGGGGAGCTGTTTTTT.

This chain joins TRBV28 and TRBJ1-3, with D unclear. The CDR3 totals 11 residues. Germline V CDR1 and CDR2: MDHEN, SYDVKM. The V and J ends lost 4 bases and 9 bases respectively, with 7 bases between them. The CDR3 here is CASSSPPTIYF. The CDR3 region has the DNA TGTGCCAGCAGTTCCCCCCCCACCATATATTTT.

A single count supports this clone. V gene TRBV7-2 combines with J gene TRBJ1-1; D ambiguous. The CDR3 sequence is 12 residues long. CDR1 and CDR2 from the germline V gene are SGHTA and FQGNSA. Trimming shortened V by 0 bases and J by 7 bases, and 6 bases separated the two germline ends. The CDR3 spells CASSLALNEAFF. DNA for the CDR3: TGTGCCAGCAGCTTAGCGCTGAATGAAGCTTTCTTT. The full variable domain, completed using reference TRBV7-2 and TRBJ1-1, is GAGVSQSPSNKVTEKGKDVELRCDPISGHTALYWYRQSLGQGLEFLIYFQGNSAPDKSGLPSDRFSAERTGGSVSTLTIQRTQQEDSAVYLCASSLALNEAFFGQGTRLTVV.

The V call is TRBV5-4, the J call TRBJ1-1; possible D gene TRBD1, 5 bases. CDR1 is SGHNT, CDR2 YYREEE, per germline (reference sequence). V lost 1 base, J lost 0 bases, and 13 bases lay in between. The CDR3 contains 16 residues. CDR3 loop: CASSLWGGVMNTEAFF. The DNA of the CDR3 is TGTGCCAGCAGCTTGTGGGGGGGGGTCATGAACACTGAAGCTTTCTTT.

V is TRBV16 and J is TRBJ1-6; D uncertain. Germline assignment: CDR1 KGHSY and CDR2 FQNENV. Trimming took 0 bases from V and 10 from J, leaving 7 bases between them. CDR3 length equals 13 residues. The CDR3 protein is CASSQSSHSPLHF. The DNA for the CDR3 is TGTGCCAGCAGCCAATCCTCACACTCACCCCTCCACTTT. Full variable domain (missing parts from reference TRBV16 and TRBJ1-6): GEEVAQTPKHLVRGEGQKAKLYCAPIKGHSYVFWYQQVLKNEFKFLISFQNENVFDETGMPKERFSAKCLPNSPCSLEIQATKLEDSAVYFCASSQSSHSPLHFGNGTRLTVT.

A single count supports this clone. The chain carries TRBV10-2 and TRBJ2-3; 9 bases match TRBD2. Germline V gives CDR1 WSHSY, CDR2 SAAADI. Losses at the gene ends were 5 bases for V and 2 bases for J; bases not matched to a gene: 5. The CDR3 has 15 residues. The CDR3 region has the DNA TGCGCCAGCAGTTCGGCTAGCGGGGTCACAGATACGCAGTATTTT. It translates to CASSSASGVTDTQYF.

The chain couples TRBV4-1 to TRBJ2-3, with 11 bases identical to TRBD2. The CDR3 runs 17 residues. Germline trimming cut 4 bases from V and 4 bases from J; bases unmatched to any gene: 10. Germline CDR1 reads MGHRA; CDR2 reads YSYEKL. CDR3 protein: CASSPGTSGYGADTQYF. CDR3 sequence (DNA): TGCGCCAGCAGCCCCGGGACTAGCGGTTATGGGGCAGATACGCAGTATTTT.

CDR3 nucleotides: TGCGCCAGCAGCCCCGGACCGGGATCCTACAATGAGCAGTTCTTC. Amino acids: CASSPGPGSYNEQFF. The V call is TRBV4-1, the J call TRBJ2-1, with D perhaps matching TRBD2 (5 bases). Germline V gene sequence: CDR1 MGHRA, CDR2 YSYEKL. This CDR3 spans 15 amino acids. V gave up 4 bases and J gave up 1 base, with 11 bases separating them.

The chain has TRBV6-5 and TRBJ1-5; 9 positions match TRBD1. CDR3 length equals 14 residues. Germline V gene sequence: CDR1 MNHEY, CDR2 SVGAGI. V dropped 0 bases and J dropped 6; count of bases not matched to a gene: 0. DNA of the CDR3: TGTGCCAGCAGTTACTCGACAGGGGGTCAGCCCCAGCATTTT. Protein product: CASSYSTGGQPQHF.

CDR3 sequence (DNA): TGTGCCAGCAGGCGGATGCCAGATCCGAACACTGAAGCTTTCTTT. This codes for CASRRMPDPNTEAFF. This sequence joins TRBV3-1 (or the pseudogene TRBV3-2) and TRBJ1-1; D gene unclear. V was cut by 6 bases and J by 1 base, with 15 bases left in between. Germline CDR1 LGHDT, CDR2 YNNKEL (reference sequence). This CDR3 is 15 amino acids long.

The rearrangement uses TRBV18 and TRBJ2-3, with 10 bases fitting TRBD2. From germline, CDR1 is KGHSH and CDR2 LQKENI. The V and J ends lost 1 base and 6 bases, in that order; junction bases with no gene match: 16. CDR3 length equals 19 residues. CDR3 loop: CASSPLPWASGGLLDTQYF. CDR3 sequence (DNA): TGTGCCAGCTCACCACTTCCTTGGGCTAGCGGGGGCCTCCTGGATACGCAGTATTTT.

This chain links TRBV2 with TRBJ1-5, with a possible D match to TRBD1 (6 bases). Germline lookup yields CDR1 SNHLY and CDR2 FYNNEI. This CDR3 has 13 residues. Trimming left V 6 bases short and J 6 bases short, with 12 bases between. This CDR3 is CASSRDNGQPQHF. CDR3 in DNA: TGTGCCAGCAGCAGGGACAATGGTCAGCCCCAGCATTTT.

This clone occurred once. V usage is TRBV24-1 and J usage is TRBJ1-4, with 9 bases aligning to TRBD1. The CDR3 extends over 16 amino acids. Trimming cost V 3 bases and J 8 bases; bases outside gene matches: 9. The germline gives CDR1 KGHDR, CDR2 SFDVKD. The CDR3 bases are TGTGCCACCAGTGATAACAGGGGACAGGGCCAAGAAAAACTGTTTTTT. Residues: CATSDNRGQGQEKLFF.

Turning to this clone: The same CDR3 can be traced to other DNA sequences in this sample. CDR3 protein: CASSQAGTGGLEQYF. CDR3 DNA: TGTGCCAGCAGCCAAGCAGGGACAGGGGGACTCGAGCAGTACTTC. V is TRBV3-1 (or the pseudogene TRBV3-2) and J is TRBJ2-7, with 11 bases matching TRBD1. Trimming cost V 1 base and J 6 bases; bases outside gene matches: 5. CDR1 is LGHDT, CDR2 YNNKEL, per germline (reference sequence). The CDR3 is 15 residues long.